This TCR beta chain derives from a study of blood T cell repertoires in COVID-19. Study overall: The samples span acute and convalescent COVID-19 from the United States, Italy and Spain.

Assay: immunoSEQ multiplex PCR; the TCRdb copy retains only in-frame clones and omits some. The sample lists 200,000 to 250,000 clones; 70% to 90% were seen once. This clone was recorded a few times. From germline, CDR1 is SGDLS and CDR2 YYNGEE. V was cut by 0 bases and J by 10 bases, with 11 bases left in between. The CDR3 totals 14 residues. The sample taken for sequencing was peripheral blood. The chain has TRBV9 and TRBJ1-6, with D unclear. This TCR was recovered from a man aged 18-30 years with active or convalescent COVID-19. CDR3 protein: CASSVEGGPSPLHF. In DNA, the CDR3 is TGTGCCAGCAGCGTAGAGGGAGGGCCCTCACCCCTCCACTTT.